The 27 T cell receptor beta chains below come from one sample, sequenced in a study of cytomegalovirus exposure and HLA in healthy donors. Assay: immunoSEQ multiplex PCR; the TCRdb copy retains only in-frame clones and omits some. The sample records 250,000 to 300,000 clones, around 91% being singletons. Source material: PBMCs. These receptors all come from a woman younger than 30 in good health and CMV-seronegative.

This clone was observed a handful of times. V gene TRBV28 combines with J gene TRBJ2-5; 7 positions agree with TRBD1. V lost 6 bases, J lost 4 bases, and 8 bases stayed unmatched. Germline V CDR1 and CDR2: MDHEN, SYDVKM. The CDR3 sequence is 14 residues long. Here the CDR3 DNA reads TGTGCCAGCAGGCACAGGGGCGGTGTAGAGACCCAGTACTTC. Its translation: CASRHRGGVETQYF. The entire variable domain, with the rest obtained from reference TRBV28 and TRBJ2-5, is as follows: DVKVTQSSRYLVKRTGEKVFLECVQDMDHENMFWYRQDPGLGLRLIYFSYDVKMKEKGDIPEGYSVSREKKERFSLILESASTNQTSMYLCASRHRGGVETQYFGPGTRLLVL.

The chain joins TRBV5-4 to TRBJ1-2; 11 bases fit TRBD1. The CDR3 covers 16 residues. Germline loops: CDR1 SGHNT, CDR2 YYREEE (reference sequence). The trim removed 4 bases at V and 5 bases at J, leaving 10 bases unmatched. This CDR3 is CASSGPGQGVSYGYTF. In DNA, the CDR3 is TGTGCCAGCAGCGGACCGGGACAGGGGGTCTCGTATGGCTACACCTTC. Supplemented by reference TRBV5-4 and TRBJ1-2, the full variable domain reads ETGVTQSPTHLIKTRGQQVTLRCSSQSGHNTVSWYQQALGQGPQFIFQYYREEENGRGNFPPRFSGLQFPNYSSELNVNALELDDSALYLCASSGPGQGVSYGYTFGSGTRLTVV.

This clone was seen a few times. The chain links TRBV27 to TRBJ1-2; weak D call: TRBD1 (5 bases). The CDR3 has 13 residues. Germline assignment: CDR1 MNHEY and CDR2 SMNVEV (reference sequence). Trimming took off 6 bases at V and 4 bases at J, with 12 bases between the two ends. CDR3 in DNA: TGTGCCAGCAGCCCCAGGGAGGGCTATGGCTACACCTTC. As protein: CASSPREGYGYTF.

This clone was detected only once. The chain has TRBV7-6 and TRBJ1-1; TRBD1 aligns across 10 bases. The germline gives CDR1 SGHVS, CDR2 FNYEAQ. The length of the CDR3 is 17 residues. Trimming cost V 5 bases and J 1 base; bases outside gene matches: 10. The CDR3: CASSETGGPPSNTEAFF. The CDR3 coding sequence is TGTGCCAGCAGCGAGACAGGGGGCCCACCCTCGAACACTGAAGCTTTCTTT.

This rearrangement joins TRBV29-1 to TRBJ2-7; TRBD1 matches at 9 bases. V was pared by 5 bases and J by 6 bases, with 5 bases of the junction left unmatched. CDR1 and CDR2 (germline): SQVTM, ANQGSEA. This CDR3 is 12 amino acids long. CDR3 nucleotides: TGCAGCGTTAAGGGACAGGGCGCCGAGCAGTACGTC. Protein: CSVKGQGAEQYV.

This chain joins TRBV19 and TRBJ2-3; 9 nucleotides line up with TRBD1. The germline CDR1 and CDR2 sequences are LNHDA and SQIVND (reference sequence). This CDR3 is built from 13 residues. V trimming: 9 bases; J trimming: 2 bases; junction bases outside the gene matches: 3. As DNA, the CDR3 is TGTGCCAGCACAGGGGGCTTCACAGATACGCAGTATTTT. Protein product: CASTGGFTDTQYF.

This chain links TRBV7-2 with TRBJ2-1; the match to TRBD2 covers 11 bases. The germline gives CDR1 SGHTA, CDR2 FQGNSA. This CDR3 has 16 amino acids. J was trimmed by 3 bases and V by 3 bases; bases with no gene match: 4. The CDR3 DNA reads TGTGCCAGCAGCTTGATGACTAGCGGGGACTACAATGAGCAGTTCTTC. Amino acid sequence: CASSLMTSGDYNEQFF.

CDR3 loop: CASSQGSYNEQFF. CDR3 coding DNA: TGTGCCAGCAGTCAGGGGTCCTACAATGAGCAGTTCTTC. The V gene is TRBV6-1, the J gene TRBJ2-1; possibly TRBD1 for D (6 bases). Germline V gene lookup returns CDR1 MNHNS and CDR2 SASEGT. V lost 5 bases and J lost 1, with 6 bases in between. The CDR3 consists of 13 residues.

The chain joins TRBV4-3 to TRBJ1-4, with 8 bases lining up with TRBD1. CDR1 is LGHNA, CDR2 YSLEER, per germline. J lost 6 bases, V lost 0 bases, and 3 bases had no gene match. The CDR3 sequence is 15 residues long. CDR3 DNA sequence: TGCGCCAGCAGCCAAGAACGGACAGGGTATGAAAAACTGTTTTTT. Residues: CASSQERTGYEKLFF.

This clone has more than one count but fewer than ten. The chain is built from TRBV19 and TRBJ1-4; 7 bases align to TRBD1. The CDR3 spans 15 residues. Germline CDR1 reads LNHDA; CDR2 reads SQIVND (reference sequence). The ends lost 8 bases at V and 5 bases at J; junction bases unmatched: 11. CDR3 DNA sequence: TGTGCCAGTGTTTATAGATTGGGACAGAATGAAAAACTGTTTTTT. It codes for CASVYRLGQNEKLFF. Variable domain in full (rest from reference TRBV19 and TRBJ1-4): DGGITQSPKYLFRKEGQNVTLSCEQNLNHDAMYWYRQDPGQGLRLIYYSQIVNDFQKGDIAEGYSVSREKKESFPLTVTSAQKNPTAFYLCASVYRLGQNEKLFFGSGTQLSVL.

This chain connects TRBV7-9 to TRBJ2-3, with 11 bases aligning to TRBD1. The trim removed 3 bases at V and 1 base at J, leaving 6 bases unmatched. This CDR3 contains 17 residues. Germline V CDR1 and CDR2: SEHNR, FQNEAQ (reference sequence). The CDR3 DNA is TGTGCCAGCAGCTTTGGACAGGGGGCGGGCGGCACAGATACGCAGTATTTT. Its translation: CASSFGQGAGGTDTQYF.

The chain recombines TRBV28 with TRBJ1-2; D remains ambiguous. This CDR3 is 15 amino acids long. V dropped 5 bases and J dropped 6 bases, with 19 bases sitting between them. CDR1 is MDHEN and CDR2 is SYDVKM in the germline V gene. CDR3 amino acids: CASSAPARGSDGYTF. The CDR3 coding sequence is TGTGCCAGCAGTGCGCCTGCGCGAGGGTCCGATGGCTACACCTTC.

The chain has TRBV5-1 and TRBJ2-1, with TRBD1 matching over 7 bases. This CDR3 has 17 residues. J was trimmed by 0 bases and V by 0 bases; bases with no gene match: 6. The germline CDR1 and CDR2 sequences are SGHRS and YFSETQ. In nucleotides, the CDR3 is TGCGCCAGCAGCTTGGGACAGGGAAGGGGCTCCTACAATGAGCAGTTCTTC. Its protein product is CASSLGQGRGSYNEQFF.

The V and J genes are TRBV28 and TRBJ2-7, with D unclear. CDR3 length equals 15 residues. The V gene lost 6 bases and the J gene lost 2 bases, with 17 bases spanning the gap. The germline V gene has CDR1 MDHEN and CDR2 SYDVKM. CDR3 nucleotide sequence: TGTGCCAGCAGATTTATGCGTAACCTGCCCTACGAGCAGTACTTC. Protein product: CASRFMRNLPYEQYF.

This chain links TRBV27 with TRBJ1-4, with 7 nucleotides matching TRBD1. The CDR3 length is 13 residues. Per germline, CDR1 MNHEY and CDR2 SMNVEV (reference sequence). Unmatched junction bases numbered 1, after V lost 6 bases and J lost 3 bases. The DNA for the CDR3 is TGTGCCAGCAGGACAGGGCCTAATGAAAAACTGTTTTTT. This translates into CASRTGPNEKLFF.

The chain recombines TRBV9 with TRBJ1-2; D is possibly TRBD1 (6 bases). V gave up 4 bases and J gave up 7 bases, with 14 bases separating them. The CDR3 totals 13 residues. Germline V gene lookup returns CDR1 SGDLS and CDR2 YYNGEE. The CDR3 sequence: CASSPRTVPGYTF. CDR3 in DNA: TGTGCCAGCAGCCCACGGACAGTTCCTGGCTACACCTTC.

This chain uses TRBV14 with TRBJ1-4, with a tentative D call TRBD1 (5 bases). The V end lost 0 bases, the J end lost 3 bases, and 8 bases lay between the germline ends. Germline CDR1 reads SGHDN; CDR2 reads FVKESK. The CDR3 spans 15 residues. As DNA, the CDR3 is TGTGCCAGCAGCCAAGAGGGACTTGCTAATGAAAAACTGTTTTTT. Translation: CASSQEGLANEKLFF.

This chain links TRBV13 with TRBJ2-7; 9 nucleotides match TRBD1. This CDR3 is built from 14 residues. V was clipped by 4 bases and J by 3 bases; unmatched bases: 4. CDR1 is PRHDT and CDR2 is FYEKMQ in the germline V gene (reference sequence). The CDR3 DNA is TGTGCCAGCAGCTCCCGGGACAGGGACTACGAGCAGTACGTC. Protein sequence: CASSSRDRDYEQYV.

V usage is TRBV6-1 and J usage is TRBJ2-7; 9 nucleotides match TRBD1. The length of the CDR3 is 17 residues. CDR1 and CDR2 (germline): MNHNS, SASEGT. The J segment lost 4 bases and the V segment lost 1 base, leaving 11 bases of the junction unmatched. CDR3 region: CASSEEGNRQGVYEQYF. The CDR3 nucleotides are TGTGCCAGCAGTGAAGAAGGAAACCGACAGGGGGTATACGAGCAGTACTTC.

In its sample, this clone was seen once. This chain connects TRBV27 to TRBJ1-6; no definite D call. Looked up from germline, CDR1 is MNHEY and CDR2 is SMNVEV (reference sequence). Trimming left V 2 bases short and J 3 bases short, with 8 bases between. The CDR3 sequence is 15 residues long. The CDR3 is CASSLSTVYNSPLHF. In DNA, the CDR3 is TGTGCCAGCAGTTTAAGTACAGTCTATAATTCACCCCTCCACTTT.

This chain links TRBV30 with TRBJ2-5, with D perhaps TRBD2 (5 bases). Germline CDR1 reads GTSNPN; CDR2 reads SVGIG (reference sequence). This CDR3 is built from 12 residues. V gave up 0 bases and J gave up 7 bases, with 9 bases separating them. The CDR3 DNA is TGTGCCTGGAGTGTATATAGCGTGACCCAGTACTTC. It codes for CAWSVYSVTQYF.

J is TRBJ1-1 and V is TRBV7-9, with D unclear. The germline V and J ends were trimmed by 4 bases and 4 bases, with 7 bases remaining between them. The CDR3 totals 12 residues. Germline V lookup: CDR1 SEHNR, CDR2 FQNEAQ (reference sequence). The CDR3 loop is CASSSGATEAFF. The CDR3 coding sequence is TGTGCCAGCAGCTCGGGAGCCACTGAAGCTTTCTTT. Filled out from reference TRBV7-9 and TRBJ1-1, the complete variable domain reads DTGVSQNPRHKITKRGQNVTFRCDPISEHNRLYWYRQTLGQGPEFLTYFQNEAQLEKSRLLSDRFSAERPKGSFSTLEIQRTEQGDSAMYLCASSSGATEAFFGQGTRLTVV.

The genes are TRBV28 and TRBJ2-7; 7 bases match TRBD1. The CDR3 runs to 13 residues. J gave up 4 bases and V 3 bases, and 3 bases lay outside the gene matches. Germline V gene sequence: CDR1 MDHEN, CDR2 SYDVKM. The CDR3 loop reads CASSFSGGYEQYF. CDR3 bases: TGTGCCAGCAGTTTCTCAGGGGGTTACGAGCAGTACTTC.

The genes are TRBV5-1 and TRBJ2-7, with TRBD2 identical over 14 bases. CDR3 length: 16 amino acids. The junction had 10 bases not matched to a gene; V was cut back by 5 bases and J by 6 bases. Germline lookup yields CDR1 SGHRS and CDR2 YFSETQ. The DNA for the CDR3 is TGCGCCAGCAGGACTAGCGGGGGGGCCGGGTCCACCGAGCAGTACTTC. Translation gives CASRTSGGAGSTEQYF.

The chain has TRBV5-6 and TRBJ2-3; 12 positions match TRBD2. V lost 4 bases and J lost 0; bases outside the gene matches: 6. This CDR3 is built from 17 residues. The germline CDR1 and CDR2 sequences are SGHDT and YYEEEE. In DNA form, the CDR3 reads TGTGCCAGCAGCATCCTACTAGCGGGGGGTAGCACAGATACGCAGTATTTT. Its protein product is CASSILLAGGSTDTQYF.

This sequence joins TRBV4-3 and TRBJ2-7, with TRBD1 matching over 7 bases. The CDR3 extends over 15 amino acids. Germline V gene sequence: CDR1 LGHNA, CDR2 YSLEER. The V gene end was trimmed by 0 bases and the J gene end by 3 bases; junction bases not matched to a gene: 5. CDR3 bases: TGCGCCAGCAGCCAAGACGCAGGACAGGACTACGAGCAGTACTTC. Its translation is CASSQDAGQDYEQYF.

The V call is TRBV7-2, the J call TRBJ2-1; 7 bases fit TRBD2. Germline V gives CDR1 SGHTA, CDR2 FQGNSA. The CDR3 is made up of 16 amino acids. The J segment lost 3 bases and the V segment lost 3 bases, leaving 8 bases of the junction unmatched. CDR3 bases: TGTGCCAGCAGCTTCCTTCCCGGACTAGTCTACAATGAGCAGTTCTTC. It yields the protein CASSFLPGLVYNEQFF.